This T cell receptor beta chain was sequenced in a study of T-cell memory formation after mild COVID-19. Constant-segment primers and 5'RACE yielded cDNA libraries for TCR alpha and TCR beta, each carrying sample barcodes and UMIs. TCRdb itself ran the 5' RACE reads through MiXCR, one entry per CDR3 protein. The data show 120,000 or so distinct CDR3 sequences, with around 15% seen just once and approximately 4.7% held by the top ten. This clonotype showed up just a few times. The antigen remains undetermined. Findings of the study overall: Researchers could not confirm that second-wave clones peaking on day 37 targeted SARS-CoV-2. Day 15 to 85 contracting clones showed balanced CD4/CD8; day 15 to 37 expanders favored CD4+.

The sequence derives from a man between 18 and 35 years old who had mild COVID-19 (a few samples of this study predate the infection). Cell type and time point are not known. The source material was PBMCs or a T cell subset sorted from them (not recorded which).

The chain's CDR3 is CAWSVASNYGYTF. The CDR3 bases are TGTGCCTGGAGTGTTGCCTCGAACTATGGCTACACCTTC. The rearrangement joins TRBV30 to TRBJ1-2; D remains unclear. Trimming pared 0 bases from V and 2 bases from J, leaving 7 bases between. CDR3 length: 13 amino acids. The germline V gene has CDR1 GTSNPN and CDR2 SVGIG (reference sequence).